Included here is one TCR beta chain sequence, with context. This sample stems from a study of Graves' ophthalmopathy and Graves' hyperthyroidism. Amplifying from RNA transcripts, the study obtained TCR beta CDR3 regions. HTBI primers were employed in first-round RT-PCR, then a second-round multiplex PCR followed. TCRdb analysed the multiplex PCR reads with MiXCR anew, one entry per CDR3 protein. The sample consists of 300,000 to 400,000 distinct CDR3 sequences, about a sixth of them appearing once. Uncontrolled infections, pregnancy, lactation or other autoimmune diseases led to patient exclusion. The PBMCs had their origin in roughly 10 ml of fresh peripheral blood. The CDR3 sequence is 13 residues long. Germline assignment: CDR1 SGHDT and CDR2 YYEEEE. Between the trimmed V and J ends, which lost 0 bases and 6 bases, there was a span of 10 bases.

This chain links TRBV5-6 with TRBJ2-7; D gene ambiguous. This clonotype originated in an adult woman with stable Graves' hyperthyroidism. Sequenced: peripheral blood. The chain's CDR3 is CASSLGASPEQYF. CDR3 nucleotides: TGTGCCAGCAGCTTGGGGGCCAGCCCCGAGCAGTACTTC.